This TCR beta chain appears in the sequencing data of a study of blood T cell repertoires in COVID-19. Study information: Some COVID-19 samples were acute and others convalescent; all came from the United States, Italy and Spain. Sources were T cells, B-cell-depleted T cells, or PBMCs; the material itself was cDNA or gDNA.

How the authors handled the data: Amplification of reference gene primers was used by the study to estimate nucleated cell counts. The table came from immunoSEQ multiplex PCR; TCRdb's copy has only in-frame clones and leaves some out. That table supplies the V and J calls and clone size; D and trimming were determined from the DNA. The table lists about 130,000 clones, 84% of them singletons. This clone was detected only once. V lost 0 bases, J lost 5 bases, and 10 bases lay in between. CDR1 and CDR2 from the germline V gene are KGHSH and LQKENI. The CDR3 has 14 residues. The TCR originated in a human donor in a cohort sampled during active COVID-19. Specimen: peripheral blood. The chain joins TRBV18 to TRBJ2-5; D possibly corresponds to TRBD1 (7 bases). The CDR3 loop is CASSPPTGRETQYF. CDR3 DNA: TGTGCCAGCTCACCACCGACAGGGAGGGAGACCCAGTACTTC.